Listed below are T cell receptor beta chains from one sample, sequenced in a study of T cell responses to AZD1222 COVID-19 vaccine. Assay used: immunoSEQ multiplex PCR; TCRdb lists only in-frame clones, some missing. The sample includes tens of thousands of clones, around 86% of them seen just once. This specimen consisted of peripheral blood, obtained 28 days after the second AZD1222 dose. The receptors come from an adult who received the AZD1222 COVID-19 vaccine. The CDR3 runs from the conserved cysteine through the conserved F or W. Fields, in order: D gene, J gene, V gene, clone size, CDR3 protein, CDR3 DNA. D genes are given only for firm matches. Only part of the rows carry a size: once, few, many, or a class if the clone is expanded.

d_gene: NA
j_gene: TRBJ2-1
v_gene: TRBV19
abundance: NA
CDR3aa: CASSRDFYNEQFF
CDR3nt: TGTGCCAGTAGCCGTGATTTCTACAATGAGCAGTTCTTC

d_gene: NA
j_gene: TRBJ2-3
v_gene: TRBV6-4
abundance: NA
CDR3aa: CATCGPRPDTQYF
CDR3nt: TGTGCCACCTGTGGACCCCGCCCAGATACGCAGTATTTT

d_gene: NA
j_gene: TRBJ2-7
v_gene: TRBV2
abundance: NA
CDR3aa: CASGQGSPEQYF
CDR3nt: TGTGCCAGCGGGCAGGGTTCACCCGAGCAGTACTTC

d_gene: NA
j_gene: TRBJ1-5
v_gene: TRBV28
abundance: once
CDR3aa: CASSLEIGYQPQHF
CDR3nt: TGTGCCAGCAGTTTAGAGATAGGATATCAGCCCCAGCATTTT

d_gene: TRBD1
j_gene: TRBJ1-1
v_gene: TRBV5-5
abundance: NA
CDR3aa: CASSFDRGRGMDTEAFF
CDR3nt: TGTGCCAGCAGCTTCGACAGGGGCAGGGGGATGGACACTGAAGCTTTCTTT

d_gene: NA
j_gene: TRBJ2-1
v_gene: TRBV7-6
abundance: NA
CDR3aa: CASSAGIISSNEQFF
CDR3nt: TGTGCCAGCAGCGCCGGGATCATTTCCTCCAATGAGCAGTTCTTC

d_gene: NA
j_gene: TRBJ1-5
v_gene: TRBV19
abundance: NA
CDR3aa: CASNPSVVSNQPQHF
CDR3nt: TGTGCCAGTAATCCCTCGGTAGTTAGCAATCAGCCCCAGCATTTT

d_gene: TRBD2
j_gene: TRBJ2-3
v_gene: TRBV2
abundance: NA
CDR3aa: CASSEQLASDTQYF
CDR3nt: TGTGCCAGCAGTGAACAACTAGCGAGCGATACGCAGTATTTT

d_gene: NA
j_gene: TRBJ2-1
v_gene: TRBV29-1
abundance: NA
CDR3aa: CSVDMSGNEQFF
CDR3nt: TGCAGCGTTGATATGTCGGGCAATGAGCAGTTCTTC

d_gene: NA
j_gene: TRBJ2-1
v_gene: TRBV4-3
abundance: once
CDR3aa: CASSQDGRSYNEQFF
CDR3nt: TGCGCCAGCAGCCAAGACGGCAGATCCTACAATGAGCAGTTCTTC

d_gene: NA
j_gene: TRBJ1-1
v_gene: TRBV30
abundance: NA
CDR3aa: CAWTSTGYTEAFF
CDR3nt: TGTGCCTGGACTTCAACAGGGTACACTGAAGCTTTCTTT

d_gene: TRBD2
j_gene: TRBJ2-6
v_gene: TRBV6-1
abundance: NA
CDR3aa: CASSEARGAGANVLTF
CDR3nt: TGTGCCAGCAGTGAAGCTCGGGGGGCTGGGGCCAACGTCCTGACTTTC

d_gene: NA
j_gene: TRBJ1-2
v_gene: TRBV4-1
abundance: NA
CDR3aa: CASSQEPGANYGYTF
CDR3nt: TGCGCCAGCAGCCAAGAGCCAGGGGCTAACTATGGCTACACCTTC

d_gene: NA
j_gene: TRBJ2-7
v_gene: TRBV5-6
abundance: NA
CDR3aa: CASGAVGVPYEQYF
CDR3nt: TGTGCCAGCGGTGCCGTGGGGGTTCCCTACGAGCAGTACTTC

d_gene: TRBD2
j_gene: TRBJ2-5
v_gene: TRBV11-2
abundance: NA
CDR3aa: CASSLQLAGGQETQYF
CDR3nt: TGTGCCAGCAGCCTCCAACTAGCGGGGGGCCAAGAGACCCAGTACTTC

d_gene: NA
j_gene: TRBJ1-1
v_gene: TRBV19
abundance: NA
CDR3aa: CAPEAGPEAFF
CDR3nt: TGTGCTCCGGAGGCTGGGCCTGAAGCTTTCTTT

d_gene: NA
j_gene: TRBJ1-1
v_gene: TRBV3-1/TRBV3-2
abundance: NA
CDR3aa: CASSRPGGNTEAFF
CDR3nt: TGTGCCAGCAGCCGGCCGGGGGGAAACACTGAAGCTTTCTTT

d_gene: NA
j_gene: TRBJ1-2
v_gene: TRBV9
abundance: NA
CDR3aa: CASSVAEQGYGYTF
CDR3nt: TGTGCCAGCAGCGTAGCGGAACAGGGATATGGCTACACCTTC

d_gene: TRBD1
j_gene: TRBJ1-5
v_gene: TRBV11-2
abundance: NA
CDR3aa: CASSLNSGGGQPQHF
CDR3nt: TGTGCCAGCAGCTTAAATTCAGGGGGCGGTCAGCCCCAGCATTTT

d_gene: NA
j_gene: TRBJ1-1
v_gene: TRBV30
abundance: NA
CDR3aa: CAWNGGGTEAFF
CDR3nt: TGTGCCTGGAATGGAGGGGGCACTGAAGCTTTCTTT

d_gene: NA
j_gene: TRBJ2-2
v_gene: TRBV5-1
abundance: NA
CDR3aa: CASSLGGSTGELFF
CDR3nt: TGCGCCAGCAGCTTGGGGGGGTCCACCGGGGAGCTGTTTTTT

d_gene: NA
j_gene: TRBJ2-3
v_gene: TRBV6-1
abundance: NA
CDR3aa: CASSESDPTTQYF
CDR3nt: TGTGCCAGCAGTGAATCAGACCCGACGACGCAGTATTTT

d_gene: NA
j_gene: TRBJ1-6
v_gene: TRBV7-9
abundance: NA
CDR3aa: CASTPGGLNSPLHF
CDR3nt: TGTGCCAGCACCCCCGGGGGACTTAATTCACCCCTCCACTTT

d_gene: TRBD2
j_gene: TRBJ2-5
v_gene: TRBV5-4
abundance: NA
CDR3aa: CASSLYSGGAETQYF
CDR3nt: TGTGCCAGCAGCTTGTATAGCGGGGGGGCAGAGACCCAGTACTTC

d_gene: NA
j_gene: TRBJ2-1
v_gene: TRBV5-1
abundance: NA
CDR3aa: CASSLGYGMSYNEQFF
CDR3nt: TGCGCCAGCAGCTTGGGGTATGGGATGTCTTACAATGAGCAGTTCTTC

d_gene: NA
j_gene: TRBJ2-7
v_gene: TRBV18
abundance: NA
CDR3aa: CASSPRLGNPYEQYF
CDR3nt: TGTGCCAGCTCACCAAGACTAGGGAACCCCTACGAGCAGTACTTC

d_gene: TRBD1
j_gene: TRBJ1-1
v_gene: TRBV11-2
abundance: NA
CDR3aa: CASSTRQGITEAFF
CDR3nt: TGTGCCAGCAGCACCCGACAGGGCATCACTGAAGCTTTCTTT

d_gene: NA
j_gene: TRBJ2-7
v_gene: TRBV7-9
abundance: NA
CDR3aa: CASSFSGRGSYEQYF
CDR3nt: TGTGCCAGCAGCTTCAGTGGGAGGGGGAGCTACGAGCAGTACTTC

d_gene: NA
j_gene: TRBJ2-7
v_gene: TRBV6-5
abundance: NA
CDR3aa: CASSYSFTGPTEQYF
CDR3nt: TGTGCCAGCAGTTACTCGTTTACCGGGCCTACCGAGCAGTACTTC

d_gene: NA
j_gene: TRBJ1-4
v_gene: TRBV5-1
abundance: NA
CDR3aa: CASSFGGHIPTNEKLFF
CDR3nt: TGCGCCAGCAGTTTTGGGGGACACATTCCAACTAATGAAAAACTGTTTTTT

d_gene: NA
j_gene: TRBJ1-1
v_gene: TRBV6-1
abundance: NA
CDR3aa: CASSESPEAFF
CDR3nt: TGTGCCAGCAGTGAATCCCCTGAAGCTTTCTTT

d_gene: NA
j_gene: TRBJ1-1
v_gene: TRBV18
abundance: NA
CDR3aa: CASKGVLDTEAFF
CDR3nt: TGTGCCAGCAAAGGGGTCCTGGACACTGAAGCTTTCTTT

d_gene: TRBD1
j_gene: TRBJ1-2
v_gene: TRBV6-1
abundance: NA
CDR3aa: CASSVQTGGGGYGYTF
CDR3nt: TGTGCCAGCAGTGTCCAGACAGGGGGCGGCGGCTATGGCTACACCTTC

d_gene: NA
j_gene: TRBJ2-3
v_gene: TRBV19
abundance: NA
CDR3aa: CASSSLAIGYTDTQYF
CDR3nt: TGTGCCAGTAGTAGCCTGGCCATTGGATACACAGATACGCAGTATTTT

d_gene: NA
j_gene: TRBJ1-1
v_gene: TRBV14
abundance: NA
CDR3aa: CASSQVRLGQLNTEAFF
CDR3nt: TGTGCCAGCAGCCAAGTGAGATTAGGACAGTTGAACACTGAAGCTTTCTTT

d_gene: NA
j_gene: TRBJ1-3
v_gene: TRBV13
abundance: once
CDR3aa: CASSHLEGNTIYF
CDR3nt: TGTGCCAGCAGCCATCTAGAAGGAAACACCATATATTTT

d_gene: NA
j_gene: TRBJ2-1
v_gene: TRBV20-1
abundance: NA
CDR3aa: CSAQQGSEQFF
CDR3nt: TGCAGTGCTCAACAGGGCAGTGAGCAGTTCTTC

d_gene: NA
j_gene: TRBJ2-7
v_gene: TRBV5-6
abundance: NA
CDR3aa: CASSLYLGVSYEQYF
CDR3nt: TGTGCCAGCAGCTTGTACCTCGGCGTATCCTACGAGCAGTACTTC

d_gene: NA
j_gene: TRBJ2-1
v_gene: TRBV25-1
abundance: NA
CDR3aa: CASSESSRGLSVTEQFF
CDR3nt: TGTGCCAGCAGTGAATCCAGCAGGGGTCTCTCGGTCACTGAGCAGTTCTTC

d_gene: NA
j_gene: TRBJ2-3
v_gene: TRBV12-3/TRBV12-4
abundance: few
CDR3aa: CASSLRGSTQYF
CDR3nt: TGTGCCAGCAGCCTTCGGGGGAGTACGCAGTATTTT

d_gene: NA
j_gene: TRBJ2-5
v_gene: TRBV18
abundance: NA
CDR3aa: CASSRNEGFGETQYF
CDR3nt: TGTGCCAGCTCGCGAAACGAGGGGTTTGGAGAGACCCAGTACTTC

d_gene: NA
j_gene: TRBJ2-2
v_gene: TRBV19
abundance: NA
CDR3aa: CASGLASNTGELFF
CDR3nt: TGTGCCAGTGGCCTGGCCTCGAACACCGGGGAGCTGTTTTTT

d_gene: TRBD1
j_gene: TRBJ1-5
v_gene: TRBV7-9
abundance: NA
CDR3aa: CASSLGTANQPQHF
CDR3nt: TGTGCCAGCAGCTTGGGGACAGCAAATCAGCCCCAGCATTTT

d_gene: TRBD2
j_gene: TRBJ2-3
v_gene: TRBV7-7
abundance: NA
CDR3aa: CASIRGVVVTDTQYF
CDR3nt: TGTGCCAGCATCCGGGGGGTGGTTGTCACAGATACGCAGTATTTT

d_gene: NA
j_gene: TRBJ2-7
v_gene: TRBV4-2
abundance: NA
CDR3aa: CASSQERGTFPYEQYF
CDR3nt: TGTGCCAGCAGCCAAGAAAGAGGGACCTTCCCGTACGAGCAGTACTTC

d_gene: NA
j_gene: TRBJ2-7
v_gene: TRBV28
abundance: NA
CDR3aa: CASSLREEQYF
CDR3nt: TGTGCCAGCAGCCTCAGGGAGGAGCAGTACTTC

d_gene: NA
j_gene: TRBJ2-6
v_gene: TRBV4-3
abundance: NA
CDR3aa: CASSQKSMRESPGANVLTF
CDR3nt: TGCGCCAGCAGCCAAAAGTCGATGCGAGAGTCCCCTGGGGCCAACGTCCTGACTTTC

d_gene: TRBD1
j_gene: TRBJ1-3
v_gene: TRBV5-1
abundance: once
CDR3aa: CASSTGQGASGNTIYF
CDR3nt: TGCGCCAGCAGCACGGGACAGGGGGCATCAGGAAACACCATATATTTT

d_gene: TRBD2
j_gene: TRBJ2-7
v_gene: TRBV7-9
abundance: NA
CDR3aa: CASSTQFTSGAYEQYF
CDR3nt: TGTGCCAGCAGCACCCAGTTCACTAGCGGGGCCTACGAGCAGTACTTC

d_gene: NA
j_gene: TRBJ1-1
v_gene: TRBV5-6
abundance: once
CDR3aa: CASSSLDTYTEAFF
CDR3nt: TGTGCCAGCAGCTCTTTGGACACTTACACTGAAGCTTTCTTT

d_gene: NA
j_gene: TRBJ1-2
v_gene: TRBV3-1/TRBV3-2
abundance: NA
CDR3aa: CASSQGEAFGYTF
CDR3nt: TGTGCCAGCAGCCAAGGGGAGGCTTTCGGCTACACCTTC

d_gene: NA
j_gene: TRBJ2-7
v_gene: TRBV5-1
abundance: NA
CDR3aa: CASSGLGGVSSYEQYF
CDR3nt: TGCGCCAGCAGCGGACTAGGGGGAGTCAGCTCCTACGAGCAGTACTTC

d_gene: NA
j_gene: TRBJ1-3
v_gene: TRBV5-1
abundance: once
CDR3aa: CASSPGSGNTIYF
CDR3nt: TGCGCCAGCAGCCCGGGAAGTGGAAACACCATATATTTT

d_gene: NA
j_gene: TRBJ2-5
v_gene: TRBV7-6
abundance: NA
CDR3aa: CASSLEDHETQYF
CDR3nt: TGTGCCAGCAGCTTAGAAGACCACGAGACCCAGTACTTC

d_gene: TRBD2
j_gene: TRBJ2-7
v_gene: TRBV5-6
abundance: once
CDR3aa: CASSLRTALAGGFAYEQYF
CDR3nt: TGTGCCAGCAGCTTGCGGACGGCACTAGCGGGGGGATTCGCCTACGAGCAGTACTTC

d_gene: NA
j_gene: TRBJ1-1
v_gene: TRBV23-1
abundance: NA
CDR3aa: CASSQSGATAFF
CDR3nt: TGCGCCAGCAGTCAATCGGGGGCGACGGCTTTCTTT

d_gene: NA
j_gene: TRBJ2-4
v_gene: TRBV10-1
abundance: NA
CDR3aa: CASSHRDVDQNIQYF
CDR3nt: TGCGCCAGCAGCCACCGGGACGTCGATCAAAACATTCAGTACTTC

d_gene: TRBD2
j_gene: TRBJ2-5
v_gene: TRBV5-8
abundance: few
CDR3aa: CASSLGGGYQETQYF
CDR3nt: TGTGCCAGCAGCCTCGGCGGGGGGTACCAAGAGACCCAGTACTTC

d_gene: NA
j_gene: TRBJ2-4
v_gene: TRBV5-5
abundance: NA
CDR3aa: CASSPGSVAKNIQYF
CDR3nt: TGTGCCAGCAGCCCAGGGTCCGTAGCCAAAAACATTCAGTACTTC